This is a list of T cell receptor beta chains from one sample in a study of blood T cell repertoires in COVID-19. The protocol was immunoSEQ multiplex PCR, while the TCRdb copy is restricted to in-frame clones and leaves out a portion. The sample lists 400,000 to 450,000 clones; about nine tenths were seen once. Sequencing used peripheral blood. These TCRs come from a woman between 35 and 50 years old with COVID-19, enrolled during active disease. Each CDR3 is given with its conserved first and last residue. D genes are given only for firm matches. Clone size is shown for a subset of rows, as once, few, many or a class of expanded clone.

CDR3 DNA: TGTGCCAGCAGCTTAGATTCAGGGGGCACTGAAGCTTTCTTT
CDR3 protein: CASSLDSGGTEAFF
V gene: TRBV11-3
clone size: once
D gene: TRBD1
J gene: TRBJ1-1

CDR3 DNA: TGCGCCAGCAGCCTTGGATTAGCGGGAGCCCCGGGTGAGCAGTTCTTC
CDR3 protein: CASSLGLAGAPGEQFF
V gene: TRBV4-3
clone size: NA
D gene: TRBD2
J gene: TRBJ2-1

CDR3 DNA: TGTGCCAGCAGTCGGGGAAACACCATATATTTT
CDR3 protein: CASSRGNTIYF
V gene: TRBV6-5
clone size: NA
D gene: NA
J gene: TRBJ1-3

CDR3 DNA: TGTGCCAGTAGGGACAGGCCTAACTCTGGAAACACCATATATTTT
CDR3 protein: CASRDRPNSGNTIYF
V gene: TRBV19
clone size: NA
D gene: TRBD1
J gene: TRBJ1-3

CDR3 DNA: TGTGCCAGCAGCTTTTCGGAGGGCCCTGGTGGAGCTTTCTTT
CDR3 protein: CASSFSEGPGGAFF
V gene: TRBV7-9
clone size: NA
D gene: NA
J gene: TRBJ1-1

CDR3 DNA: TGTGCCAGCAGCCCAGGACAGGGAGGAGAGACCCAGTACTTC
CDR3 protein: CASSPGQGGETQYF
V gene: TRBV6-5
clone size: NA
D gene: TRBD1
J gene: TRBJ2-5

CDR3 DNA: TGTGCCAGCAGCTCTGGACTGTCAACCTTGAACACTGAAGCTTTCTTT
CDR3 protein: CASSSGLSTLNTEAFF
V gene: TRBV3-1/TRBV3-2
clone size: NA
D gene: NA
J gene: TRBJ1-1

CDR3 DNA: TGCAGCGTTGGGGGACTTAGCCCGAACACTGAAGCTTTCTTT
CDR3 protein: CSVGGLSPNTEAFF
V gene: TRBV29-1
clone size: few
D gene: NA
J gene: TRBJ1-1

CDR3 DNA: TGTGCCAGCAGCCAAGATAACAGGGTACGGTATGGCTACACCTTC
CDR3 protein: CASSQDNRVRYGYTF
V gene: TRBV3-1/TRBV3-2
clone size: NA
D gene: NA
J gene: TRBJ1-2

CDR3 DNA: TGTGCCAGCAGCCCCGAAGGGGCACATAGCAATCAGCCCCAGCATTTT
CDR3 protein: CASSPEGAHSNQPQHF
V gene: TRBV9
clone size: NA
D gene: NA
J gene: TRBJ1-5

CDR3 DNA: TGTGCCAGCTCACCTCTTACAGGGGGCCCTCAAGAAGCTTTCTTT
CDR3 protein: CASSPLTGGPQEAFF
V gene: TRBV18
clone size: NA
D gene: TRBD1
J gene: TRBJ1-1

CDR3 DNA: TGTGCCAGCAGACACCGACTAGCGGGAGTGTATGAGCAGTTCTTC
CDR3 protein: CASRHRLAGVYEQFF
V gene: TRBV7-2
clone size: NA
D gene: TRBD2
J gene: TRBJ2-1

CDR3 DNA: TGTGCCAGCAGCGTGTATGGGACAGGGAAAAACATTCAGTACTTC
CDR3 protein: CASSVYGTGKNIQYF
V gene: TRBV9
clone size: NA
D gene: TRBD1
J gene: TRBJ2-4

CDR3 DNA: TGTGCCAGCCTAAAAAACCCCCAAGAGACCCAGTACTTC
CDR3 protein: CASLKNPQETQYF
V gene: TRBV18
clone size: NA
D gene: NA
J gene: TRBJ2-5

CDR3 DNA: TGTGCCACCAGCACTATGTCAATGGTTGCAACTAATGAAAAACTGTTTTTT
CDR3 protein: CATSTMSMVATNEKLFF
V gene: TRBV15
clone size: NA
D gene: NA
J gene: TRBJ1-4

CDR3 DNA: TGCGCCAGCAGCCCGGACAGGTCAGGCGAGCAGTACTTC
CDR3 protein: CASSPDRSGEQYF
V gene: TRBV5-1
clone size: NA
D gene: TRBD1
J gene: TRBJ2-7

CDR3 DNA: TGTGCCAGCAGCCCAGGGACAGCTAACTATGGCTACACCTTC
CDR3 protein: CASSPGTANYGYTF
V gene: TRBV7-2
clone size: NA
D gene: TRBD1
J gene: TRBJ1-2

CDR3 DNA: TGTGCCAGCGGAACAGGGGGCGAAAACACCATATATTTT
CDR3 protein: CASGTGGENTIYF
V gene: TRBV28
clone size: NA
D gene: TRBD1
J gene: TRBJ1-3

CDR3 DNA: TGTGCCAGCAGCCAAGATCCAGGTCACAGGTTGAGCTCCTACAATGAGCAGTTCTTC
CDR3 protein: CASSQDPGHRLSSYNEQFF
V gene: TRBV14
clone size: few
D gene: NA
J gene: TRBJ2-1

CDR3 DNA: TGTGCCACCAGCAGATTAGACAGCAGCAATCAGCCCCAGCATTTT
CDR3 protein: CATSRLDSSNQPQHF
V gene: TRBV15
clone size: NA
D gene: NA
J gene: TRBJ1-5

CDR3 DNA: TGCGCCAGCAGCTTGTACATGGACAAGGCGAATTCACCCCTCCACTTT
CDR3 protein: CASSLYMDKANSPLHF
V gene: TRBV5-1
clone size: once
D gene: NA
J gene: TRBJ1-6

CDR3 DNA: TGTGCCAGCAGCCGGACTCTGAGCTCCTACAATGAGCAGTTCTTC
CDR3 protein: CASSRTLSSYNEQFF
V gene: TRBV6-4
clone size: NA
D gene: NA
J gene: TRBJ2-1

CDR3 DNA: TGTGCCAGCAGCCCCACAGGGGGCCTCAATGAAAAACTGTTTTTT
CDR3 protein: CASSPTGGLNEKLFF
V gene: TRBV7-2
clone size: NA
D gene: TRBD1
J gene: TRBJ1-4

CDR3 DNA: TGTGCCAGCAGCCAAGTAGGGGGCACTGAAGCTTTCTTT
CDR3 protein: CASSQVGGTEAFF
V gene: TRBV3-1/TRBV3-2
clone size: NA
D gene: NA
J gene: TRBJ1-1

CDR3 DNA: TGCGCCAGCAGCCGATCCCGGGACAGTCTGTATGGCTACACCTTC
CDR3 protein: CASSRSRDSLYGYTF
V gene: TRBV4-1
clone size: NA
D gene: TRBD1
J gene: TRBJ1-2

CDR3 DNA: TGTGCCAGCAGCCAGAGACTAGGAGGTGAGACCCAGTACTTC
CDR3 protein: CASSQRLGGETQYF
V gene: TRBV3-1/TRBV3-2
clone size: NA
D gene: NA
J gene: TRBJ2-5

CDR3 DNA: TGTGCCAGCAGCGGGGGACAGGGCGACTATGGCTACACCTTC
CDR3 protein: CASSGGQGDYGYTF
V gene: TRBV7-9
clone size: many
D gene: TRBD1
J gene: TRBJ1-2

CDR3 DNA: TGCGCCAGCAGCCGGACAGTCACCGAAAGCACAGATACGCAGTATTTT
CDR3 protein: CASSRTVTESTDTQYF
V gene: TRBV4-3
clone size: NA
D gene: NA
J gene: TRBJ2-3

CDR3 DNA: TGTGCCAGCAGTGAATCAGGGCAGTTTGGAAACACCATATATTTT
CDR3 protein: CASSESGQFGNTIYF
V gene: TRBV6-1
clone size: once
D gene: NA
J gene: TRBJ1-3

CDR3 DNA: TGTGCCAGCAGTTCCCTGGTCTTGGCTGGCAATGAGCAGTTCTTC
CDR3 protein: CASSSLVLAGNEQFF
V gene: TRBV27
clone size: NA
D gene: NA
J gene: TRBJ2-1

CDR3 DNA: TGTGCCAGCAGCCTGGTCGGGACAGGGGATGGCTACACCTTC
CDR3 protein: CASSLVGTGDGYTF
V gene: TRBV27
clone size: NA
D gene: TRBD1
J gene: TRBJ1-2